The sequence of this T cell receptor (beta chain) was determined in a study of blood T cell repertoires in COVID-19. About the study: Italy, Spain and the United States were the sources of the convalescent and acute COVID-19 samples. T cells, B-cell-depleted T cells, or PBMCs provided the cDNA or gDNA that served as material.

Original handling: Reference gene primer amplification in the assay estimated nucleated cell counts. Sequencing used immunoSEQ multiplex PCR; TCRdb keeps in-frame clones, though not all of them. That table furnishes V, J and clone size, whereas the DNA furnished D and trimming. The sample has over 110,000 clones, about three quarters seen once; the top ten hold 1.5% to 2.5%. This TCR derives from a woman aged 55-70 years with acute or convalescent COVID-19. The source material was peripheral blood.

The CDR3 reads CAWDRDRTEAFF. CDR3 bases: TGTGCCTGGGACAGGGACCGAACTGAAGCTTTCTTT. The rearrangement uses TRBV30 and TRBJ1-1, with 7 bases that match TRBD1. Per germline, CDR1 GTSNPN and CDR2 SVGIG (reference sequence). Germline trimming cut 5 bases from V and 5 bases from J; bases unmatched to any gene: 5. This CDR3 is 12 amino acids long.